Each of the 26 T cell receptor beta chains below was sequenced from the same sample in a study of control samples from healthy donors and cancer patients. Assay used: immunoSEQ multiplex PCR; TCRdb lists only in-frame clones, some missing. Among under 100,000 clones listed, 80% to 95% were seen once. Sequences were obtained from blood. These receptors were taken from a woman aged 25-40 years in good health.

This chain links TRBV7-2 with TRBJ2-2; D gene ambiguous. The CDR3 runs to 14 residues. Germline CDR1 and CDR2: SGHTA and FQGNSA. V lost 7 bases, J lost 1 base, and 10 bases lay in between. The chain's CDR3 is CASTLTLNTGELFF. CDR3 DNA sequence: TGTGCCAGCACCCTAACTTTGAACACCGGGGAGCTGTTTTTT.

This clone was detected once. The V and J genes are TRBV6-5 and TRBJ1-5, with D unresolved. The ends were cut back, 7 bases at V and 5 bases at J, with 12 bases in the middle. The CDR3 totals 13 residues. CDR1 and CDR2 from the germline V gene are MNHEY and SVGAGI. CDR3 bases: TGTGCCAGCAAATCCCTCCAGTATCAGCCCCAGCATTTT. It translates to CASKSLQYQPQHF.

The V gene is TRBV27, the J gene TRBJ1-5; D remains unclear. V lost 4 bases, J lost 7 bases, and 11 bases lay in between. The CDR3 length is 13 residues. Germline values: CDR1 MNHEY, CDR2 SMNVEV (reference sequence). The CDR3 DNA follows: TGTGCCAGCAGTTGGAGGGTAGGGCAGCCCCAGCATTTT. Protein product: CASSWRVGQPQHF.

The chain has TRBV19 and TRBJ1-3; the D gene is possibly TRBD1 (6 bases). V lost 1 base to trimming and J lost 4 bases, with 14 bases between them. This CDR3 comprises 16 residues. Germline assignment: CDR1 LNHDA and CDR2 SQIVND (reference sequence). CDR3 sequence (DNA): TGTGCCAGTAGTATAGTAAAGGGGGACCCCGGAAACACCATATATTTT. It encodes CASSIVKGDPGNTIYF.

The V and J genes are TRBV27 and TRBJ1-3, with D tentatively TRBD1 (6 bases). This CDR3 is 17 amino acids long. V was cut by 4 bases and J by 3 bases, with 19 bases left in between. In germline, CDR1 is MNHEY, CDR2 SMNVEV (reference sequence). The CDR3 region has the DNA TGTGCCAGCAGTTCAACGTCCCCCAGGGGCGGTGGAAACACCATATATTTT. This encodes CASSSTSPRGGGNTIYF.

This chain links TRBV3-1 (or the pseudogene TRBV3-2) with TRBJ1-5; the D is unclear. The CDR3 totals 15 residues. V lost 1 base and J 4 bases, leaving 11 bases between the germline ends. Germline CDR1 reads LGHDT; CDR2 reads YNNKEL (reference sequence). The CDR3 DNA follows: TGTGCCAGCAGCCAAGGGACTTTGGGGAATCAGCCCCAGCATTTT. Protein product: CASSQGTLGNQPQHF.

This clone was picked up a small number of times. This chain links TRBV7-9 with TRBJ2-2, with 10 bases that match TRBD2. From germline, CDR1 is SEHNR and CDR2 FQNEAQ (reference sequence). The CDR3 is 15 residues long. Trimming cost V 5 bases and J 6 bases; bases outside gene matches: 6. The CDR3 sequence is CASSLPAGGSGELFF. The CDR3 DNA sequence: TGTGCCAGCAGCCTCCCAGCGGGAGGGTCCGGGGAGCTGTTTTTT.

CDR3 sequence reads: CASSPPSGPTGELFF. For the CDR3, the DNA is TGTGCCAGCTCACCTCCCAGCGGCCCCACCGGGGAGCTGTTTTTT. V and J are TRBV18 and TRBJ2-2, with D maybe TRBD2 (5 bases). This CDR3 spans 15 amino acids. Germline V CDR1 and CDR2: KGHSH, LQKENI. Trimming took off 3 bases at V and 4 bases at J, with 12 bases between the two ends. Full variable domain (missing parts from reference TRBV18 and TRBJ2-2): NAGVMQNPRHLVRRRGQEARLRCSPMKGHSHVYWYRQLPEEGLKFMVYLQKENIIDESGMPKERFSAEFPKEGPSILRIQQVVRGDSAAYFCASSPPSGPTGELFFGEGSRLTVL.

The chain combines TRBV11-1 with TRBJ1-2; D unresolved. The germline V gene encodes CDR1 SGHAT and CDR2 FQDESV (reference sequence). CDR3 length: 13 residues. With 1 base removed from V and 2 bases from J, the gap between germline ends came to 5 bases. The CDR3 coding sequence is TGTGCCAGCAGCTTAGACCTAAACTATGGCTACACCTTC. This sequence encodes CASSLDLNYGYTF.

This clone was detected a few times. This rearrangement joins TRBV5-5 to TRBJ1-5; possibly TRBD1 for D (5 bases). V dropped 4 bases and J dropped 4 bases, with 9 bases sitting between them. This CDR3 spans 13 amino acids. CDR1 and CDR2 (germline): SGHKS, YYEKEE (reference sequence). The chain's CDR3 is CASSPGGNQPQHF. The CDR3 DNA sequence: TGTGCCAGCAGCCCCGGGGGTAATCAGCCCCAGCATTTT.

The chain carries TRBV7-9 and TRBJ2-7; 15 bases fit TRBD2. V was pared by 1 base and J by 3 bases, with 10 bases of the junction left unmatched. The germline gives CDR1 SEHNR, CDR2 FQNEAQ (reference sequence). The CDR3 contains 19 residues. CDR3 region: CASSLGGWGLAGGHYEQYF. The CDR3 coding sequence is TGTGCCAGCAGCTTAGGTGGATGGGGACTAGCGGGGGGACACTACGAGCAGTACTTC.

The V gene is TRBV28, the J gene TRBJ2-7; 8 bases are a match to TRBD2. V shed 5 bases, J shed 4 bases, and the junction held 10 bases outside the gene matches. This CDR3 contains 15 residues. The germline CDR1 and CDR2 sequences are MDHEN and SYDVKM. The CDR3 here is CASSPMREVLYEQYF. The CDR3 DNA follows: TGTGCCAGCAGTCCTATGCGGGAGGTCCTTTACGAGCAGTACTTC.

J is TRBJ2-1 and V is TRBV2; maybe TRBD2 (6 bases). Germline V gene data show CDR1 as SNHLY and CDR2 as FYNNEI. V lost 6 bases, J lost 3 bases, and 15 bases lay in between. The CDR3 loop spans 15 amino acids. CDR3 residues: CASSLSSDLYNEQFF. Written as DNA, the CDR3 is TGTGCCAGCAGCCTTTCTAGCGACCTCTACAATGAGCAGTTCTTC.

This clone was seen a handful of times. This chain uses TRBV7-8 with TRBJ2-2, with 7 bases that match TRBD2. V was pared by 8 bases and J by 6 bases, with 6 bases of the junction left unmatched. This CDR3 is built from 13 residues. The germline V gene encodes CDR1 SGHVS and CDR2 FQNEAQ. DNA of the CDR3: TGTGCCAGCGGGCGCGGGGGTCCCGGGGAGCTGTTTTTT. It codes for CASGRGGPGELFF.

The chain recombines TRBV7-9 with TRBJ1-4; D not certain. V dropped 1 base and J dropped 2 bases, with 8 bases sitting between them. CDR3 length: 15 residues. The germline V gene has CDR1 SEHNR and CDR2 FQNEAQ (reference sequence). CDR3 loop: CASSLGGGTNEKLFF. In nucleotides, the CDR3 is TGTGCCAGCAGCTTAGGAGGCGGCACTAATGAAAAACTGTTTTTT.

The chain's CDR3 is CASSEEQGGGNEKLFF. CDR3 DNA: TGTGCCAGCAGTGAAGAACAGGGCGGGGGGAATGAAAAACTGTTTTTT. This sequence joins TRBV6-1 and TRBJ1-4; possible D gene TRBD1, 6 bases. Germline V CDR1 and CDR2: MNHNS, SASEGT. V was cut by 1 base and J by 5 bases, with 14 bases left in between. The CDR3 consists of 16 residues.

The gene calls are TRBV28 and TRBJ1-4, with 7 positions matching TRBD1. Trimming took 7 bases from V and 10 from J; bases not matched to a gene: 12. Germline CDR1 and CDR2: MDHEN and SYDVKM. This CDR3 region has 14 residues. Here the CDR3 reads CASTDNKTGRKLFF. CDR3 DNA sequence: TGTGCCAGCACCGATAACAAGACAGGGCGAAAACTGTTTTTT.

The chain carries TRBV6-6 and TRBJ1-2, with a weak D call TRBD1 (5 bases). Between the trimmed V and J ends, which lost 4 bases and 8 bases, there was a span of 23 bases. The germline gives CDR1 MNHNY, CDR2 SVGAGI (reference sequence). The CDR3 is 16 amino acids. DNA for the CDR3: TGTGCCAGCAGTTCCAAAGGGGAAGGGGCCCAAGGAGGCTACACCTTC. This encodes CASSSKGEGAQGGYTF.

The chain uses TRBV29-1 and TRBJ2-5; D may correspond to TRBD1 or TRBD2 (5 bases each). Per germline, CDR1 SQVTM and CDR2 ANQGSEA. This CDR3 region has 11 residues. Trimming removed 2 bases at V and 5 bases at J, with 6 bases between. The CDR3 reads CSVEWGETQYF. CDR3 coding DNA: TGCAGCGTTGAATGGGGGGAGACCCAGTACTTC.

This chain uses TRBV5-4 with TRBJ1-2; 7 nucleotides align to TRBD1. This CDR3 is 14 amino acids long. Germline trimming cut 1 base from V and 4 bases from J; bases unmatched to any gene: 4. CDR1 SGHNT and CDR2 YYREEE come from the germline V gene (reference sequence). DNA for the CDR3: TGTGCCAGCAGCTTGCCCGGGACAGCCTATGGCTACACCTTC. It specifies CASSLPGTAYGYTF.

This clone showed up just once. This chain connects TRBV23-1 to TRBJ2-2; a possible D gene is TRBD2 (5 bases). TRBV23-1 is assigned to the ORF class and has an uncertain function. The CDR3 covers 15 residues. V was clipped by 0 bases and J by 6 bases, with 11 bases between them. The CDR3 DNA is TGCGCCAGCAGTCAATCATGGCTGGGAGCCGGGGAGCTGTTTTTT. Encoded protein: CASSQSWLGAGELFF.

This chain links TRBV6-5 with TRBJ2-7; a possible D gene is TRBD2 (5 bases). Germline CDR1 MNHEY, CDR2 SVGAGI. CDR3 length: 13 residues. Deletions cut 0 bases from V and 9 bases from J, with 12 bases between. The CDR3 DNA reads TGTGCCAGCAGTTACTCATTAGGAGGTGGGCAGTACTTC. Translated: CASSYSLGGGQYF.

The chain is built from TRBV9 and TRBJ2-1; D might be TRBD1 or TRBD2, each matching 5 bases. CDR3 size: 16 residues. Germline V gene sequence: CDR1 SGDLS, CDR2 YYNGEE. V was pared by 4 bases and J by 4 bases, with 18 bases between. The CDR3 coding sequence is TGTGCCAGCAGCAGAGATGGGGGTCTTGGGTACAATGAGCAGTTCTTC. It specifies CASSRDGGLGYNEQFF.

A few counts support this clone. The CDR3 loop is CASSTDGGLTEAFF. The CDR3 nucleotides read TGTGCCAGTAGTACTGACGGGGGGTTAACTGAAGCTTTCTTT. The chain is built from TRBV19 and TRBJ1-1; D is perhaps TRBD1 (5 bases). Germline V lookup: CDR1 LNHDA, CDR2 SQIVND (reference sequence). V was pared by 4 bases and J by 5 bases, with 14 bases between. The CDR3 is 14 residues long.

V and J are TRBV5-5 and TRBJ2-6, with a tentative D call TRBD1 (6 bases). This CDR3 is built from 17 residues. V gave up 4 bases and J gave up 0 bases, with 14 bases separating them. Germline V gene data show CDR1 as SGHKS and CDR2 as YYEKEE (reference sequence). The CDR3 spells CASSHTTGRSGANVLTF. In DNA, the CDR3 is TGTGCCAGCAGCCACACGACAGGACGCTCTGGGGCCAACGTCCTGACTTTC.

V is TRBV20-1 and J is TRBJ2-7; 7 bases match TRBD2. Trimming at V came to 3 bases and at J to 0 bases, leaving 17 bases not matched to a gene. CDR3 length: 18 residues. Per germline, CDR1 DFQATT and CDR2 SNEGSKA (reference sequence). DNA of the CDR3: TGCAGTGCTAGTGAACCGGCGGGAGTGTCCTCCAGCTCCTACGAGCAGTACTTC. As protein: CSASEPAGVSSSSYEQYF.